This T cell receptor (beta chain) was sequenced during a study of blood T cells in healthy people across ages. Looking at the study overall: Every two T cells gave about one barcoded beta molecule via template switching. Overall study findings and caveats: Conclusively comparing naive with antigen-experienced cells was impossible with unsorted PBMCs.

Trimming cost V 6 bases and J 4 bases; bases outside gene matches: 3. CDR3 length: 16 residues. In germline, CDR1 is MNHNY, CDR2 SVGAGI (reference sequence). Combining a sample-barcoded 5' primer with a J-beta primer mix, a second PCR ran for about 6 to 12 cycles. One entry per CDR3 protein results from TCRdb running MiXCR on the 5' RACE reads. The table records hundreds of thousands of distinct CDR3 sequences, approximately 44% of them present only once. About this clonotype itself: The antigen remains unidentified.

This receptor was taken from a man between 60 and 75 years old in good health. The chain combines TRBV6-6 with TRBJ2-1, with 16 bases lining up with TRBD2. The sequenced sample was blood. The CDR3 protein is CASRGLAGGPYNEQFF. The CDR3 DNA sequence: TGTGCCAGCAGGGGACTAGCGGGGGGGCCTTACAATGAGCAGTTCTTC.